The sequence of this T cell receptor (beta chain) was determined in a study of cytomegalovirus exposure and HLA in healthy donors. Study outcomes and limitations: Follow-up analysis seemed to connect common viral pathogens with several of the most significant clusters identified. The listing of roughly 160 TCR beta chains classed them as cytomegalovirus-associated.

The PCR contained 60 Vbeta and 13 Jbeta primers. Sequencing used immunoSEQ multiplex PCR; TCRdb keeps in-frame clones, though not all of them. The sample yields about 130,000 clones, about 72% seen once. The CDR3 runs to 14 residues. Germline assignment: CDR1 SEHNR and CDR2 FQNEAQ (reference sequence). The ends lost 6 bases at V and 4 bases at J; junction bases unmatched: 7. Concerning this clone: The antigen is undetermined.

These donors, healthy bone marrow donors, were studied. This chain joins TRBV7-9 and TRBJ1-1, with TRBD1 identical over 8 bases. Sample: PBMCs. The sequence was obtained from a man aged 30 to 45 in good health and CMV-seropositive. The CDR3 DNA sequence: TGTGCCAGCAGTTTCACAGGGGGTAGCACTGAAGCTTTCTTT. It specifies CASSFTGGSTEAFF.